This T cell receptor beta chain was retrieved from a study of T-cell memory formation after mild COVID-19. A single record per CDR3 protein comes from TCRdb applying MiXCR to the 5' RACE reads. The data contain 550,000 to 600,000 distinct CDR3 sequences, roughly 20% of them singletons. Overall study results and limits: Pre-infection memory already had some responding clones, implying cross-reactive memory joined.

This clonotype has more than one count but fewer than ten. The antigen remains undetermined. With V trimmed by 3 bases and J by 6 bases, 3 bases remained unmatched. The CDR3 length is 13 residues. Sequencing was performed on PBMCs or a T cell subset sorted from them (not recorded which). The receptor was isolated from an adult woman who had mild COVID-19 (a few samples of this study predate the infection). Cell type and time point are not known. The chain recombines TRBV12-3 or TRBV12-4 with TRBJ1-2; TRBD1 matches 8 bases. This CDR3 is CASSLSGGDGYTF. The DNA for the CDR3 is TGTGCCAGCAGTTTGTCAGGGGGCGATGGCTACACCTTC.